This is a list of T cell receptor beta chains from one sample in a study of Ad26.COV2.S vaccination and SARS-CoV-2 variants. The data were produced by immunoSEQ multiplex PCR, yet TCRdb's version contains in-frame clones alone and is incomplete. The sample includes around 400,000 clones, more than 80% of them seen just once. This specimen was peripheral blood, taken in a trial of Ad26.COV2.S vaccine versus placebo. The origin of the receptors is a person between 18 and 65 years old who received the Ad26.COV2.S COVID-19 vaccine or a placebo. The CDR3 runs from the conserved cysteine through the conserved F or W. Each record gives: V gene, J gene, CDR3 protein.

v_gene: TRBV12-3/TRBV12-4
j_gene: TRBJ1-1
CDR3aa: CASRVAGGAAFF

v_gene: TRBV6-5
j_gene: TRBJ2-5
CDR3aa: CASSYSESQGQETQYF

v_gene: TRBV3-1/TRBV3-2
j_gene: TRBJ2-7
CDR3aa: CASSLSRSYEQYF

v_gene: TRBV9
j_gene: TRBJ2-7
CDR3aa: CASTELADSYEQYF

v_gene: TRBV7-9
j_gene: TRBJ2-7
CDR3aa: CASSLGGGPYEQYF

v_gene: TRBV4-3
j_gene: TRBJ1-4
CDR3aa: CASSHVEGFNEKLFF

v_gene: TRBV28
j_gene: TRBJ1-2
CDR3aa: CASSLSPRAGGYTF

v_gene: TRBV6-2/TRBV6-3
j_gene: TRBJ2-3
CDR3aa: CASSSRRVTDTQYF

v_gene: TRBV4-3
j_gene: TRBJ2-1
CDR3aa: CASSQGPATGSYNEQFF

v_gene: TRBV7-3
j_gene: TRBJ2-7
CDR3aa: CASSLVGLASDEQYF

v_gene: TRBV3-1/TRBV3-2
j_gene: TRBJ2-1
CDR3aa: CASSQEGTSIVYEQFF

v_gene: TRBV19
j_gene: TRBJ2-4
CDR3aa: CASSNNIELAERDIQYF

v_gene: TRBV2
j_gene: TRBJ2-5
CDR3aa: CASRGGVETQYF

v_gene: TRBV30
j_gene: TRBJ1-2
CDR3aa: CAWKKDSFLSLMGGYTF

v_gene: TRBV9
j_gene: TRBJ1-5
CDR3aa: CASSVVRRICNQPQHF

v_gene: TRBV7-8
j_gene: TRBJ2-7
CDR3aa: CASSYQAVRAYEQYF

v_gene: TRBV19
j_gene: TRBJ1-3
CDR3aa: CATAKDRAVGNTIYF

v_gene: TRBV6-5
j_gene: TRBJ2-7
CDR3aa: CASSYLVGSQDEQYF

v_gene: TRBV29-1
j_gene: TRBJ2-1
CDR3aa: CSVELLDRPGDEQFF

v_gene: TRBV2
j_gene: TRBJ2-7
CDR3aa: CASSVGRSYEQYF

v_gene: TRBV6-5
j_gene: TRBJ2-7
CDR3aa: CASSYFQGSYEQYF

v_gene: TRBV7-8
j_gene: TRBJ2-7
CDR3aa: CASSRTGYEQYF

v_gene: TRBV6-5
j_gene: TRBJ2-3
CDR3aa: CASKRGDTDTQYF

v_gene: TRBV27
j_gene: TRBJ2-5
CDR3aa: CASTRAAGETQYF

v_gene: TRBV11-2
j_gene: TRBJ2-1
CDR3aa: CASSLVSQTWHEQFF

v_gene: TRBV7-9
j_gene: TRBJ2-2
CDR3aa: CASSLDGMSTGELFF

v_gene: TRBV5-1
j_gene: TRBJ2-1
CDR3aa: CASSFTGGYEQFF

v_gene: TRBV30
j_gene: TRBJ1-4
CDR3aa: CAWRFQGSHEKLFF

v_gene: TRBV6-5
j_gene: TRBJ2-1
CDR3aa: CASSSQAGPPNEQFF

v_gene: TRBV11-2
j_gene: TRBJ2-7
CDR3aa: CASSLAGIYEQYF

v_gene: TRBV7-9
j_gene: TRBJ2-3
CDR3aa: CASSLIQGSDTQYF

v_gene: TRBV5-6
j_gene: TRBJ2-7
CDR3aa: CASSRDRGQYEQYF

v_gene: TRBV9
j_gene: TRBJ2-5
CDR3aa: CASTPGLAGETQYF

v_gene: TRBV18
j_gene: TRBJ2-3
CDR3aa: CASSRGAGDTQYF

v_gene: TRBV2
j_gene: TRBJ2-3
CDR3aa: CASSWDRSTDTQYF

v_gene: TRBV7-2
j_gene: TRBJ2-5
CDR3aa: CASSFTAGWQETQYF

v_gene: TRBV10-3
j_gene: TRBJ2-2
CDR3aa: CAIRGTSGRGTGELFF

v_gene: TRBV29-1
j_gene: TRBJ2-7
CDR3aa: CSVRDSTPGAAAHEQYF

v_gene: TRBV9
j_gene: TRBJ1-2
CDR3aa: CASSVGGLEGYGYTF

v_gene: TRBV30
j_gene: TRBJ1-5
CDR3aa: CAWEQGANQPQHF

v_gene: TRBV18
j_gene: TRBJ2-2
CDR3aa: CASSPLEAGLNTGELFF